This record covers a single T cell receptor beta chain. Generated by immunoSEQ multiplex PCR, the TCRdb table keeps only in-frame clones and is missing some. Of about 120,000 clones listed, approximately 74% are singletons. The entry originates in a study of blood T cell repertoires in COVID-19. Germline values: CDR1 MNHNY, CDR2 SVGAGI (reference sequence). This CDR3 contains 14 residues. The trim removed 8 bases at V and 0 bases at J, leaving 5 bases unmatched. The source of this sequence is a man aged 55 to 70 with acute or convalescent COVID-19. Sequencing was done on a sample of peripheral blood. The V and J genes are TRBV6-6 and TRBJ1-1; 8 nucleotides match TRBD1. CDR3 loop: CASLRGPLNTEAFF. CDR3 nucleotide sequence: TGTGCCAGCCTCAGGGGGCCCCTGAACACTGAAGCTTTCTTT.